Presented here are 11 T cell receptor beta chains from one specimen sequenced in a study of cytomegalovirus exposure and HLA in healthy donors. It was with 60 Vbeta and 13 Jbeta primers that the PCR ran. Sequencing was performed with immunoSEQ multiplex PCR; in TCRdb, only in-frame clones are kept and a portion is missing. The data contain more than 95,000 clones, around 80% of them singletons. Specimen: PBMCs. These receptors all stem from a woman between 40 and 55 years old in good health and CMV-seronegative.

The chain has TRBV28 and TRBJ1-2, with 8 bases aligning to TRBD1. This CDR3 spans 15 amino acids. In germline, CDR1 is MDHEN, CDR2 SYDVKM. V was pared by 4 bases and J by 3 bases, with 7 bases of the junction left unmatched. CDR3 sequence: CASSSPGQDHYGYTF. The CDR3 bases are TGTGCCAGCAGTTCACCGGGACAGGACCACTATGGCTACACCTTC.

The sample holds a few counts of this clone. The chain joins TRBV6-5 to TRBJ2-2; D might be TRBD1 (6 bases). The length of the CDR3 is 15 residues. Looked up from germline, CDR1 is MNHEY and CDR2 is SVGAGI. The V end lost 6 bases, the J end lost 6 bases, and 17 bases lay between the germline ends. CDR3 region: CASSLTDRPPGELFF. The CDR3 DNA sequence: TGTGCCAGCAGCTTAACTGACAGGCCGCCCGGGGAGCTGTTTTTT.

This chain links TRBV4-3 with TRBJ2-1, with 15 bases fitting TRBD2. The germline V gene encodes CDR1 LGHNA and CDR2 YSLEER. This CDR3 region has 17 residues. The V gene end was trimmed by 0 bases and the J gene end by 9 bases; junction bases not matched to a gene: 6. CDR3 nucleotides: TGCGCCAGCAGCCAAGACCCGGGACTAGCGGGAGGTATTGAGCAGTTCTTC. As protein: CASSQDPGLAGGIEQFF.

The rearrangement joins TRBV7-9 to TRBJ2-7; 10 nucleotides match TRBD1. V dropped 5 bases and J dropped 2; count of bases not matched to a gene: 6. Germline V lookup: CDR1 SEHNR, CDR2 FQNEAQ (reference sequence). The CDR3 runs to 15 residues. CDR3 in amino acids: CASSPWTGGAYEQYF. In nucleotides, the CDR3 is TGTGCCAGCAGCCCATGGACAGGGGGTGCCTACGAGCAGTACTTC.

V usage is TRBV10-3 and J usage is TRBJ1-2; D remains ambiguous. Germline V gene lookup returns CDR1 ENHRY and CDR2 SYGVKD. V was clipped by 0 bases and J by 7 bases, with 9 bases between them. The CDR3 consists of 13 residues. This chain's CDR3 is CAISESTGGGYTF. The CDR3 DNA sequence: TGTGCCATCAGTGAGTCGACGGGAGGTGGCTACACCTTC.

The J gene is TRBJ2-3, the V gene TRBV10-3; no definite D call. V lost 2 bases and J lost 2, with 8 bases in between. Germline CDR1 reads ENHRY; CDR2 reads SYGVKD. This CDR3 is built from 14 residues. Here the CDR3 reads CAISEGPNTDTQYF. The CDR3 nucleotides read TGTGCCATCAGTGAGGGGCCTAACACAGATACGCAGTATTTT.

This chain's CDR3 is CASSYLAGGGYNEQFF. The CDR3 DNA sequence: TGTGCCAGCAGTTACTTGGCGGGAGGGGGATACAATGAGCAGTTCTTC. This chain uses TRBV6-6 with TRBJ2-1, with TRBD2 matching 9 bases. CDR3 length: 16 amino acids. Germline V gives CDR1 MNHNY, CDR2 SVGAGI (reference sequence). V lost 1 base to trimming and J lost 4 bases; unmatched junction nucleotides: 5.

The CDR3 DNA sequence: TGTGCCAGCAGTTTGGCCTGGATAGGAGCCTACAATGAGCAGTTCTTC. This translates into CASSLAWIGAYNEQFF. This sequence joins TRBV28 and TRBJ2-1; D gene ambiguous. CDR3 length equals 16 residues. CDR1 and CDR2 (germline): MDHEN, SYDVKM. The V gene lost 3 bases and the J gene lost 2 bases, with 14 bases spanning the gap.

This rearrangement joins TRBV7-3 to TRBJ2-1; no firm D call. CDR3 length: 13 amino acids. The V end was cut by 5 bases, the J end by 4 bases, with 9 bases between. The germline gives CDR1 SGHTA, CDR2 FQGTGA. Here the CDR3 reads CASSTYEYNEQFF. CDR3 in DNA: TGTGCCAGCAGCACATATGAATACAATGAGCAGTTCTTC.

V is TRBV7-9 and J is TRBJ2-2, with D unclear. V lost 6 bases to trimming and J lost 3 bases, with 11 bases between them. Germline CDR1 reads SEHNR; CDR2 reads FQNEAQ (reference sequence). CDR3 length: 14 amino acids. The CDR3 sequence is CASRADSYTGELFF. The CDR3 nucleotides are TGTGCCAGCAGAGCAGACTCGTACACCGGGGAGCTGTTTTTT.

This clone was counted a few times. The chain combines TRBV12-5 with TRBJ1-1; D not certain. Germline CDR1 and CDR2: LGHNT and FRNRAP. Trimming removed 1 base from V and 0 bases from J, with 6 bases in between. This CDR3 spans 14 amino acids. The CDR3 DNA sequence: TGTGCTAGTGGTTTGGGAACACTGAACACTGAAGCTTTCTTT. Translating it yields CASGLGTLNTEAFF.